Below, 13 T cell receptor beta chains from the same sample are listed, as sequenced in a study of OX40 agonist ivuxolimab in advanced cancers. The data were produced by immunoSEQ multiplex PCR, yet TCRdb's version contains in-frame clones alone and is incomplete. The sample lists about 22,000 clones, 75% to 90% seen once, with around 35% in the top ten. This sample comprised CD4+ or CD8+ T cells sorted from blood, obtained in a trial of the OX40 agonist ivuxolimab. The receptors were sampled from an adult with an advanced solid tumor such as melanoma, head and neck, liver or kidney cancer.

The J gene is TRBJ2-7, the V gene TRBV10-2; D unclear. The CDR3 loop spans 15 amino acids. The V end lost 3 bases, the J end lost 2 bases, and 14 bases lay between the germline ends. Germline V gene sequence: CDR1 WSHSY, CDR2 SAAADI. DNA for the CDR3: TGCGCCAGCAGTGAAGAGGTAGGCCATCCCTACGAGCAGTACTTC. This gives the protein CASSEEVGHPYEQYF.

The CDR3 protein is CASSSGGERRETQYF. CDR3 DNA: TGTGCCAGCAGCTCCGGGGGGGAGCGCCGGGAGACCCAGTACTTC. This chain uses TRBV7-9 with TRBJ2-5; TRBD2 aligns across 8 bases. The CDR3 is 15 amino acids. Germline CDR1 SEHNR, CDR2 FQNEAQ (reference sequence). The junction had 9 bases not matched to a gene; V was cut back by 4 bases and J by 5 bases. Together with reference TRBV7-9 and TRBJ2-5, the CDR3 gives the full variable domain: DTGVSQNPRHKITKRGQNVTFRCDPISEHNRLYWYRQTLGQGPEFLTYFQNEAQLEKSRLLSDRFSAERPKGSFSTLEIQRTEQGDSAMYLCASSSGGERRETQYFGPGTRLLVL.

This clone was observed a few times. The V and J genes are TRBV27 and TRBJ1-1, with a weak D call TRBD1 (5 bases). The CDR3 runs 16 residues. CDR1 and CDR2 (germline): MNHEY, SMNVEV (reference sequence). V gave up 0 bases and J gave up 4 bases, with 15 bases separating them. The CDR3 protein is CASSLSMGDWGTEAFF. CDR3 nucleotide sequence: TGTGCCAGCAGTTTATCGATGGGGGATTGGGGCACTGAAGCTTTCTTT.

V is TRBV7-9 and J is TRBJ1-2, with D possibly TRBD1 on 6 matching bases. V was clipped by 3 bases and J by 4 bases, with 18 bases between them. Germline lookup yields CDR1 SEHNR and CDR2 FQNEAQ (reference sequence). This CDR3 has 16 residues. CDR3: CASSFAPSGAFYGYTF. Here the CDR3 DNA reads TGTGCCAGCAGCTTCGCCCCCTCAGGGGCCTTCTATGGCTACACCTTC.

The chain carries TRBV4-1 and TRBJ2-2, with D possibly being TRBD2 (6 bases). The CDR3 length is 14 residues. Per the germline V gene, CDR1 is MGHRA and CDR2 is YSYEKL. V dropped 3 bases and J dropped 7 bases, with 12 bases sitting between them. CDR3 DNA sequence: TGCGCCAGCAGCCATGGGCCCGGGGGCGGGGAGCTGTTTTTT. Translation gives CASSHGPGGGELFF.

This chain joins TRBV13 and TRBJ1-1, with no clear D. The CDR3 has 13 residues. Germline V gene lookup returns CDR1 PRHDT and CDR2 FYEKMQ (reference sequence). The V gene lost 5 bases and the J gene lost 7 bases, with 14 bases spanning the gap. DNA for the CDR3: TGTGCCAGCAGCCCCCTGGGGTGGGGTGAAGCTTTCTTT. Protein sequence: CASSPLGWGEAFF.

The CDR3 region is CAINETQGLAKNIQYF. CDR3 bases: TGTGCCATCAACGAAACCCAGGGACTAGCCAAAAACATTCAGTACTTC. V and J are TRBV10-3 and TRBJ2-4, with a possible D match to TRBD2 (6 bases). The CDR3 consists of 16 residues. Trimming took off 7 bases at V and 0 bases at J, with 16 bases between the two ends. Looked up from germline, CDR1 is ENHRY and CDR2 is SYGVKD.

Concerning this clone: A junction end diverges from the germline sequence, so it may reflect a read error. V is TRBV6-5 and J is TRBJ1-2; TRBD1 matches at 8 bases. CDR3 length: 14 amino acids. The germline CDR1 and CDR2 sequences are MNHEY and SVGAGI. The DNA for the CDR3 is TGTGCCAGCAGTTACTCGGACAGGGACTATGGCTACATCTTC. Protein sequence: CASSYSDRDYGYIF.

The chain couples TRBV2 to TRBJ2-7; TRBD1 matches 9 bases. The germline V gene has CDR1 SNHLY and CDR2 FYNNEI. V shed 6 bases, J shed 6 bases, and the junction held 18 bases outside the gene matches. This CDR3 is built from 17 residues. For the CDR3, the DNA is TGTGCCAGCAGGGGGGACAGGGTACGGGGGACGACTAGCGAGCAGTACTTC. It yields the protein CASRGDRVRGTTSEQYF.

V gene TRBV27 combines with J gene TRBJ1-2, with TRBD1 matching 9 bases. The germline V gene encodes CDR1 MNHEY and CDR2 SMNVEV (reference sequence). The CDR3 totals 14 residues. V shed 8 bases, J shed 4 bases, and the junction held 8 bases outside the gene matches. The CDR3 coding sequence is TGTGCCAGCTCGACCGGACAGGGGCTCTATGGCTACACCTTC. Amino acids: CASSTGQGLYGYTF.

This clone was counted only a few times. The V call is TRBV7-2, the J call TRBJ2-7, with 12 bases matching TRBD2. Germline V gives CDR1 SGHTA, CDR2 FQGNSA. The CDR3 contains 15 residues. The J segment lost 5 bases and the V segment lost 2 bases, leaving 4 bases of the junction unmatched. This chain's CDR3 is CASSLIPSGRDEQYF. The DNA of the CDR3 is TGTGCCAGCAGCTTAATTCCTAGCGGGAGGGACGAGCAGTACTTC.

This clone was observed once. The junction differs from germline at one of its ends, possibly a read error. This chain links TRBV2 with TRBJ2-1; maybe TRBD2 (6 bases). The germline V gene encodes CDR1 SNHLY and CDR2 FYNNEI. CDR3 length: 11 residues. The CDR3 loop reads CASIDRLAPVF. Here the CDR3 DNA reads TGTGCCAGCATCGATAGGCTAGCGCCGGTCTTC.

The rearrangement links TRBV4-3 to TRBJ2-5; TRBD2 aligns across 9 bases. Germline lookup yields CDR1 LGHNA and CDR2 YSLEER. The CDR3 is made up of 16 amino acids. Trimming cost V 2 bases and J 5 bases; bases outside gene matches: 9. The CDR3, as DNA: TGCGCCAGCAGCCAACGGCGGGAGGGCCTCGGGGAGACCCAGTACTTC. Amino acids: CASSQRREGLGETQYF.